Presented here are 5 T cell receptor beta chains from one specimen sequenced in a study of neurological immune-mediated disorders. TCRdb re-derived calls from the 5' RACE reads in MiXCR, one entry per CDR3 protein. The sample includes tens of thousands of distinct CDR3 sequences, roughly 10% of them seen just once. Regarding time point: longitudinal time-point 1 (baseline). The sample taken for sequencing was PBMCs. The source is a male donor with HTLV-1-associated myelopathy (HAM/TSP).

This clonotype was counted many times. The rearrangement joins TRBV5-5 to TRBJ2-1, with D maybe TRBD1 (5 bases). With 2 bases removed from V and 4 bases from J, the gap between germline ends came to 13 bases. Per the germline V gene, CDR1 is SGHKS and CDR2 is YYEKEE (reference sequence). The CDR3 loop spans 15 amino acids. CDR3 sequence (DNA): TGTGCCAGCAGCTTCCAGGGTGGGTCATACAATGAGCAGTTCTTC. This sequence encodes CASSFQGGSYNEQFF.

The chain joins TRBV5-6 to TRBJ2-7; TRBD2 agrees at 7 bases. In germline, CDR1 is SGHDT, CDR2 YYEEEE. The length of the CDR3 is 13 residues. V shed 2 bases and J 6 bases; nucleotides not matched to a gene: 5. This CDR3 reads CASSFPTGGEQYF. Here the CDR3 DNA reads TGTGCCAGCAGCTTCCCCACGGGGGGCGAGCAGTACTTC.

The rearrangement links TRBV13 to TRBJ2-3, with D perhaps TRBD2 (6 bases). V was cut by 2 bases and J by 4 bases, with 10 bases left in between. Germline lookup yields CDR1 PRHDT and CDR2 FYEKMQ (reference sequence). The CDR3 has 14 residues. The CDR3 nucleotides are TGTGCCAGCAGCTTATCCCCTAGCGCAGATACGCAGTATTTT. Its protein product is CASSLSPSADTQYF.

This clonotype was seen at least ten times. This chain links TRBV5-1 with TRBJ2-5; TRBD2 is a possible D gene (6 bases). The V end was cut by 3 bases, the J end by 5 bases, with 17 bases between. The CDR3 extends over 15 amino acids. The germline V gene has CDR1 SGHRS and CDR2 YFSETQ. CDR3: CASSSQGGGSETQYF. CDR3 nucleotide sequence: TGCGCCAGCAGCTCCCAGGGAGGTGGTAGTGAGACCCAGTACTTC.

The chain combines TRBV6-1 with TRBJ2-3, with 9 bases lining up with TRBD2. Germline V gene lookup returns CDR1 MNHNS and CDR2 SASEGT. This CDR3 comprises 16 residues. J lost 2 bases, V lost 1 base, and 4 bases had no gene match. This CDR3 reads CASSEEAGGPTDTQYF. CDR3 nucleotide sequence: TGTGCCAGCAGTGAAGAAGCGGGGGGACCCACAGATACGCAGTATTTT.